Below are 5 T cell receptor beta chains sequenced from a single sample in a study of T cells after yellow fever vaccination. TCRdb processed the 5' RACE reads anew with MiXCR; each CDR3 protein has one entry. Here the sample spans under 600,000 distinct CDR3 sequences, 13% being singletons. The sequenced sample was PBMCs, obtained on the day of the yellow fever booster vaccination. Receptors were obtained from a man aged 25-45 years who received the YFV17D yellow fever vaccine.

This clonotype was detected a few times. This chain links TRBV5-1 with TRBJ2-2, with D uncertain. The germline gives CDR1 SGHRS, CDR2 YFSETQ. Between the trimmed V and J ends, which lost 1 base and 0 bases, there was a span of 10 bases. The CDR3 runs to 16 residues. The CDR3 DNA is TGCGCCAGCAGCTTGAGTGGATACGCGAACACCGGGGAGCTGTTTTTT. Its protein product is CASSLSGYANTGELFF.

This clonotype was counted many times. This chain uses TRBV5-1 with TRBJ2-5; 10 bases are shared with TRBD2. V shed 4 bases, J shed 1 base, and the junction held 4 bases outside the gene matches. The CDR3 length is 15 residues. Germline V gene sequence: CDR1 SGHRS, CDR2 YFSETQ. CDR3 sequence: CASSGRLAGQETQYF. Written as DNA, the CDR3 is TGCGCCAGCAGCGGACGACTAGCGGGCCAAGAGACCCAGTACTTC.

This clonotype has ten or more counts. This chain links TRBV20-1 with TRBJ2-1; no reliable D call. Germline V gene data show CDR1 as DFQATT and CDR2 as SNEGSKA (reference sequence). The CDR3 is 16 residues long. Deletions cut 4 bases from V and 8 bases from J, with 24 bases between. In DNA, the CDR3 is TGCAGTGCTACCGACTTTCGCGCAGACCGCCAACATGAGCAGTTCTTC. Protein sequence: CSATDFRADRQHEQFF.

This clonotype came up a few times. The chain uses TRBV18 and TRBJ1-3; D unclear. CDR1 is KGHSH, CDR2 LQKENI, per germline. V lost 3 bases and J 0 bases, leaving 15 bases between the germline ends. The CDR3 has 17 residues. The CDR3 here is CASSPTATKGSGNTIYF. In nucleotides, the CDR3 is TGTGCCAGCTCACCCACCGCCACAAAGGGCTCTGGAAACACCATATATTTT.

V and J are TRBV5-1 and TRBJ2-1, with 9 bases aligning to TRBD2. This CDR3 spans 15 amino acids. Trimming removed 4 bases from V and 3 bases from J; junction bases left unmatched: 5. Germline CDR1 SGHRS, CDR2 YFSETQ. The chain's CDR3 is CASSILAGVYNEQFF. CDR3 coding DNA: TGCGCCAGCAGCATACTAGCGGGCGTCTACAATGAGCAGTTCTTC.